Listed below are T cell receptor beta chains from one sample, sequenced in a study of cytomegalovirus exposure and HLA in healthy donors. Some clones are missing from TCRdb's copy, which holds only in-frame ones; the method was immunoSEQ multiplex PCR. Of about 110,000 clones listed, approximately 84% were seen once; the top ten hold more than 1.5%. The sample consisted of PBMCs. The receptors stem from a man aged 35 to 55 in good health and CMV-seronegative. The conserved cysteine and the conserved F or W are not part of the CDR3 here. Fields, in order: CDR3 length, V gene, clone size, CDR3 protein. Only some rows state a clone size, as once, few, many or a class for expanded clones.

>15|TRBV28|once
ASSLFSGVLTYNEQF
>13|TRBV6-5|NA
ASSYRTGQGYEQY
>11|TRBV14|few
ASSQSGIHAYT
>11|TRBV5-1|NA
ASSNIGTTEAF
>10|TRBV5-1|NA
ASSLGGGEQY
>11|TRBV6-5|NA
ASRPGNEGTQY
>11|TRBV6-6|once
ASSYYAGDEQF
>14|TRBV7-6|NA
ASSIAATSGEETQY
>12|TRBV6-5|NA
ASSLTGRDQPQH
>14|TRBV27|NA
ASSPSRAPGYTEAF